Listed here are 25 T cell receptor beta chains from one sample, sequenced in a study of shared clonotypes between healthy human individuals. TCRdb's table, derived via immunoSEQ multiplex PCR, lists solely in-frame clones and lacks some. The sample holds approximately 600,000 clones; approximately 96% are singletons and the top ten take over 0.1%. CD45RO-negative, CCR7-positively selected cells formed the naive CD8 fraction, excluding terminally differentiated effector memory CD45RA+ cells. The source material was naive CD8+ T cells sorted from blood. The origin of the receptors is a woman in her thirties in good health.

Written as DNA, the CDR3 is TGTGCCAGCAGTTTAGGCCCGGGGACCTCACGGGAGCAGTACTTC. Residues: CASSLGPGTSREQYF. V gene TRBV27 combines with J gene TRBJ2-7, with D tentatively TRBD1 or TRBD2 (5 bases each). The V gene lost 2 bases and the J gene lost 7 bases, with 18 bases spanning the gap. Germline V gives CDR1 MNHEY, CDR2 SMNVEV (reference sequence). This CDR3 comprises 15 residues.

The chain recombines TRBV13 with TRBJ1-2; 8 bases fit TRBD1. Losses at the gene ends were 1 base for V and 2 bases for J; bases not matched to a gene: 9. CDR1 is PRHDT and CDR2 is FYEKMQ in the germline V gene (reference sequence). The CDR3 is made up of 17 amino acids. The CDR3: CASSLDTGGSRNYGYTF. The CDR3 DNA reads TGTGCCAGCAGCTTAGACACAGGGGGTTCAAGAAACTATGGCTACACCTTC.

This chain joins TRBV13 and TRBJ2-2, with D perhaps TRBD2 (5 bases). The V gene lost 5 bases and the J gene lost 4 bases, with 29 bases spanning the gap. Germline loops: CDR1 PRHDT, CDR2 FYEKMQ (reference sequence). CDR3 size: 20 residues. As DNA, the CDR3 is TGTGCCAGCAGCCAAGTCTTCGGAGCAGAAGAAAAAGGAGGCACCGGGGAGCTGTTTTTT. As protein: CASSQVFGAEEKGGTGELFF.

This chain joins TRBV27 and TRBJ2-5; possibly TRBD2 for D (5 bases). CDR1 is MNHEY and CDR2 is SMNVEV in the germline V gene (reference sequence). Trimming pared 6 bases from V and 4 bases from J, leaving 15 bases between. The CDR3 runs 14 residues. CDR3 protein: CASSPNGSGETQYF. CDR3 DNA: TGTGCCAGCAGCCCAAATGGGAGCGGAGAGACCCAGTACTTC.

V and J are TRBV15 and TRBJ2-7; D might be TRBD1 (6 bases). The germline V and J ends were trimmed by 8 bases and 0 bases, with 23 bases remaining between them. Germline CDR1 is LNHNV and CDR2 is YYDKDF (reference sequence). This CDR3 has 17 residues. CDR3 in DNA: TGTGCCACCTCCGCTTTACAGGGATCAATCCTCTCCTACGAGCAGTACTTC. As protein: CATSALQGSILSYEQYF.

This chain joins TRBV11-3 and TRBJ1-6; 7 nucleotides line up with TRBD1. The J segment lost 5 bases and the V segment lost 4 bases, leaving 2 bases of the junction unmatched. Germline CDR1 is SGHNT and CDR2 is YENEEA. CDR3 length equals 14 residues. This CDR3 is CASSSGQDNSPLHF. CDR3 DNA sequence: TGTGCCAGCAGCTCTGGACAGGATAATTCACCCCTCCACTTT.

Turning to this clone: Compared with germline, one end of the junction differs, possibly owing to a read error. The rearrangement links TRBV7-6 to TRBJ1-2; D might be TRBD1 (5 bases). Germline CDR1 SGHVS, CDR2 FNYEAQ. The CDR3 covers 16 residues. The CDR3: CASSLELYGGSYGYTF. CDR3 nucleotide sequence: TGTGCCAGCAGTTTAGAATTATATGGGGGGTCTTATGGCTACACCTTC.

The chain uses TRBV28 and TRBJ2-3; 8 bases line up with TRBD2. The CDR3 has 16 amino acids. Trimming at V came to 2 bases and at J to 3 bases, leaving 7 bases not matched to a gene. The germline gives CDR1 MDHEN, CDR2 SYDVKM. CDR3 residues: CASSLGTGLVTDTQYF. The DNA for the CDR3 is TGTGCCAGCAGTTTAGGTACGGGACTAGTGACAGATACGCAGTATTTT.

The V and J genes are TRBV28 and TRBJ2-7; TRBD1 matches at 12 bases. CDR1 is MDHEN and CDR2 is SYDVKM in the germline V gene. CDR3 length: 13 amino acids. With V trimmed by 6 bases and J by 5 bases, 2 bases remained unmatched. CDR3 amino acids: CASRRDRGHEQYF. The CDR3, as DNA: TGTGCCAGCAGGCGGGACAGGGGGCACGAGCAGTACTTC.

This chain links TRBV13 with TRBJ2-5, with D perhaps matching TRBD2 (5 bases). Germline V CDR1 and CDR2: PRHDT, FYEKMQ (reference sequence). Trimming took off 5 bases at V and 5 bases at J, with 18 bases between the two ends. CDR3 length: 15 residues. The CDR3 region is CASSPGEGRSETQYF. In DNA form, the CDR3 reads TGTGCCAGCAGCCCCGGAGAGGGCCGATCGGAGACCCAGTACTTC.

This clone has only one observation. The rearrangement uses TRBV4-1 and TRBJ2-2, with a weak D call TRBD2 (5 bases). Trimming took 0 bases from V and 6 from J, leaving 17 bases between them. CDR1 and CDR2 from the germline V gene are MGHRA and YSYEKL. The CDR3 has 17 residues. CDR3 in DNA: TGCGCCAGCAGCCAAGATGCCCTGGGAGTTGGGTCCGGGGAGCTGTTTTTT. Translated: CASSQDALGVGSGELFF.

This chain uses TRBV7-8 with TRBJ2-7; 10 positions match TRBD1. The CDR3 has 15 amino acids. Per germline, CDR1 SGHVS and CDR2 FQNEAQ. J was trimmed by 5 bases and V by 1 base; bases with no gene match: 5. CDR3 DNA: TGTGCCAGCAGCTTAGTTGGGACAGGGGTGGACGAGCAGTACTTC. Encoded protein: CASSLVGTGVDEQYF.

The chain has TRBV13 and TRBJ2-7, with D unclear. CDR1 is PRHDT and CDR2 is FYEKMQ in the germline V gene (reference sequence). CDR3 length: 12 amino acids. With 3 bases removed from V and 2 bases from J, the gap between germline ends came to 5 bases. The chain's CDR3 is CASSFLAYEQYF. The DNA for the CDR3 is TGTGCCAGCAGCTTCCTAGCCTACGAGCAGTACTTC.

This rearrangement joins TRBV5-6 to TRBJ2-7; D possibly corresponds to TRBD2 (6 bases). Trimming removed 1 base from V and 3 bases from J, with 14 bases in between. The CDR3 is made up of 15 amino acids. Looked up from germline, CDR1 is SGHDT and CDR2 is YYEEEE. The CDR3 loop is CASSLFAGLLYEQYF. CDR3 DNA sequence: TGTGCCAGCAGCTTGTTTGCGGGATTGCTCTACGAGCAGTACTTC. The full variable domain, in which reference TRBV5-6 and TRBJ2-7 provide the parts outside the CDR3, is DAGVTQSPTHLIKTRGQQVTLRCSPKSGHDTVSWYQQALGQGPQFIFQYYEEEERQRGNFPDRFSGHQFPNYSSELNVNALLLGDSALYLCASSLFAGLLYEQYFGPGTRLTVT.

V is TRBV27 and J is TRBJ2-7; D is possibly TRBD1 (6 bases). Trimming removed 0 bases from V and 3 bases from J, with 15 bases in between. Germline loops: CDR1 MNHEY, CDR2 SMNVEV (reference sequence). CDR3 length equals 16 residues. The CDR3, as DNA: TGTGCCAGCAGTTTATCGGCCCAGGGGCCAGACTACGAGCAGTACTTC. Residues: CASSLSAQGPDYEQYF.

The chain recombines TRBV27 with TRBJ1-4; tentative D call: TRBD1 (5 bases). CDR1 MNHEY and CDR2 SMNVEV come from the germline V gene (reference sequence). The ends were cut back, 3 bases at V and 8 bases at J, with 16 bases in the middle. The CDR3 loop spans 15 amino acids. This CDR3 reads CASSLNGGGGEKLFF. The CDR3 region has the DNA TGTGCCAGCAGTTTGAACGGCGGGGGGGGAGAAAAACTGTTTTTT.

The chain carries TRBV27 and TRBJ1-1, with D tentatively TRBD1 (6 bases). The CDR3 length is 14 residues. The germline V gene has CDR1 MNHEY and CDR2 SMNVEV (reference sequence). The germline V and J ends were trimmed by 6 bases and 3 bases, with 14 bases remaining between them. CDR3: CASSHRAKDTEAFF. The CDR3 DNA is TGTGCCAGCAGCCACAGGGCCAAGGACACTGAAGCTTTCTTT.

The chain has TRBV6-4 and TRBJ2-7; 10 nucleotides line up with TRBD1. Germline CDR1 reads MRHNA; CDR2 reads SNTAGT. Losses at the gene ends were 6 bases for V and 11 bases for J; bases not matched to a gene: 4. CDR3 size: 11 residues. The CDR3 region is CASSPGTGEYF. Written as DNA, the CDR3 is TGTGCCAGCAGCCCAGGGACAGGGGAGTACTTC.

This rearrangement joins TRBV2 to TRBJ2-1, with D tentatively TRBD2 (6 bases). Germline CDR1 reads SNHLY; CDR2 reads FYNNEI. V was shortened by 3 bases and J by 0 bases, with 15 bases between the two germline ends. The length of the CDR3 is 17 residues. The CDR3 region is CASSDPLSGSSYNEQFF. CDR3 DNA sequence: TGTGCCAGCAGTGATCCCCTTAGCGGAAGCTCCTACAATGAGCAGTTCTTC.

The chain couples TRBV19 to TRBJ2-1; 8 positions agree with TRBD2. From germline, CDR1 is LNHDA and CDR2 SQIVND (reference sequence). The junction had 5 bases not matched to a gene; V was cut back by 1 base and J by 0 bases. The CDR3 extends over 17 amino acids. The CDR3 region is CASSIGATSASYNEQFF. The CDR3 DNA is TGTGCCAGTAGTATAGGGGCGACTAGCGCCTCCTACAATGAGCAGTTCTTC.

This chain joins TRBV9 and TRBJ2-7; 10 bases match TRBD2. Germline V CDR1 and CDR2: SGDLS, YYNGEE. This CDR3 region has 15 residues. The trim removed 2 bases at V and 2 bases at J, leaving 4 bases unmatched. The DNA for the CDR3 is TGTGCCAGCAGCGTCTCTAGCGGGAGCCCCTACGAGCAGTACTTC. Translated: CASSVSSGSPYEQYF. Based on the CDR3 plus reference TRBV9 and TRBJ2-7, the full variable domain is DSGVTQTPKHLITATGQRVTLRCSPRSGDLSVYWYQQSLDQGLQFLIQYYNGEERAKGNILERFSAQQFPDLHSELNLSSLELGDSALYFCASSVSSGSPYEQYFGPGTRLTVT.

V usage is TRBV5-4 and J usage is TRBJ2-3; D perhaps matches TRBD2 (6 bases). This CDR3 contains 15 residues. Germline assignment: CDR1 SGHNT and CDR2 YYREEE (reference sequence). Trimming removed 2 bases at V and 0 bases at J, with 10 bases between. CDR3 sequence reads: CASSFSGSSTDTQYF. The DNA of the CDR3 is TGTGCCAGCAGCTTCAGCGGGTCTAGCACAGATACGCAGTATTTT. Combining the CDR3 with reference TRBV5-4 and TRBJ2-3 gives the whole variable domain ETGVTQSPTHLIKTRGQQVTLRCSSQSGHNTVSWYQQALGQGPQFIFQYYREEENGRGNFPPRFSGLQFPNYSSELNVNALELDDSALYLCASSFSGSSTDTQYFGPGTRLTVL.

The rearrangement joins TRBV4-2 to TRBJ1-3; possibly TRBD1 for D (5 bases). Germline lookup yields CDR1 LGHNA and CDR2 YNFKEQ. This CDR3 is 16 amino acids long. V was pared by 7 bases and J by 2 bases, with 18 bases between. The CDR3 sequence: CASTFVGEAPGNTIYF. In nucleotides, the CDR3 is TGTGCCAGCACTTTCGTGGGGGAGGCTCCTGGAAACACCATATATTTT.

This clone occurred once. The chain is built from TRBV30 and TRBJ2-5; D perhaps matches TRBD1 (5 bases). The last part of the DNA fits TRBJ2-7 better; the J call may be wrong. Per the germline V gene, CDR1 is GTSNPN and CDR2 is SVGIG (reference sequence). The CDR3 runs 12 residues. CDR3 residues: CAWSVLGHEQYF. CDR3 DNA sequence: TGTGCCTGGAGTGTACTGGGGCACGAGCAGTACTTC.

This chain joins TRBV5-6 and TRBJ2-7; D call uncertain. V shed 1 base and J shed 3 bases, with 11 bases lying between them. In germline, CDR1 is SGHDT, CDR2 YYEEEE. This CDR3 spans 14 amino acids. This chain's CDR3 is CASSLSRYGYEQYF. The DNA for the CDR3 is TGTGCCAGCAGCTTGAGCAGGTACGGCTACGAGCAGTACTTC.